This is a list of T cell receptor beta chains from one sample in a study of graft-versus-host responses after intestinal transplantation. Sequencing was performed with immunoSEQ multiplex PCR; in TCRdb, only in-frame clones are kept and a portion is missing. Of about 97,000 clones in the sample, roughly 90% were seen once. The sample consisted of PBMCs, taken approximately 420 days after intestinal transplant. The origin of the receptors is a human patient who received an intestinal transplant, so some T cells may come from the graft donor. Each CDR3 is given with its conserved first and last residue. D genes are given only for firm matches. Size tells how often a clone was seen (once, few, many) or the class of an expanded clone, and some rows leave it out.

TRBV7-3	TRBJ2-2	TRBD2	.	TGTGCCAGCAGCAAGACTAGCGGGGGACACCTTCACCGGGCCGGGGAGCTGTTTTTT	CASSKTSGGHLHRAGELFF
TRBV2	TRBJ1-1	TRBD1	few	TGTGCCAGCCGCCGGCAGGGGGTGTGGGAAGCTTTCTTT	CASRRQGVWEAFF
TRBV15	TRBJ2-1	TRBD2	.	TGTGCCACCAGCAGAGGTGGGCGACTAGCGGGTGAGCAGTTCTTC	CATSRGGRLAGEQFF
TRBV6-5	TRBJ2-7	TRBD1	.	TGTGCCAGCAGTTACGCTCGGGACAGCTACGAGCAGTACTTC	CASSYARDSYEQYF
TRBV6-5	TRBJ1-6	.	.	TGTGCCAGCAGTTGGGGGGAGGCTAATTCACCCCTCCACTTT	CASSWGEANSPLHF
TRBV6-5	TRBJ1-4	.	.	TGTGCCAGCACGTGGATTGCAACTAATGAAAAACTGTTTTTT	CASTWIATNEKLFF
TRBV7-3	TRBJ2-5	.	.	TGTGCCAGCAGCCCAGAAGACAGGAAGATGTACTTC	CASSPEDRKMYF
TRBV7-9	TRBJ1-1	.	.	TGTGCCAGCAGCTTCTTTGGTGTTTCTGAAGCTTTCTTT	CASSFFGVSEAFF
TRBV6-1	TRBJ2-3	.	.	TGTGCCAGCAGTGGAGGGGTTCATCAGGGAGGCACAGATACGCAGTATTTT	CASSGGVHQGGTDTQYF
TRBV5-6	TRBJ2-3	TRBD2	.	TGTGCCAGCAGCTTGGGGCTAGCGGGGGCCTTCACAGATACGCAGTATTTT	CASSLGLAGAFTDTQYF
TRBV30	TRBJ2-1	.	.	TGTGCCAGAAACACGGAGTGGCTAGCTCCCGAAAATGAGCAGTTCTTC	CARNTEWLAPENEQFF
TRBV6-5	TRBJ1-1	.	.	TGTGCCAGCAGCCGGGGGGGAAACACTGAAGCTTTCTTT	CASSRGGNTEAFF
TRBV5-5	TRBJ2-2	TRBD2	.	TGTGCCAGCAGCTTGCTAGCGGGGGTTAACACCGGGGAGCTGTTTTTT	CASSLLAGVNTGELFF
TRBV9	TRBJ2-2	TRBD2	.	TGTGCCAGCAGCGCCCCGGCGGGAGCGAACACCGGGGAGCTGTTTTTT	CASSAPAGANTGELFF
TRBV4-1	TRBJ2-3	.	.	TGCGCCAGCAGCCCCGGAGAAGGGGCCGATACGCAGTATTTT	CASSPGEGADTQYF
TRBV5-1	TRBJ1-4	TRBD1	.	TGCGCCAGCAGCACCCTGCCCGGGACAGGGGATGAAAAACTGTTTTTT	CASSTLPGTGDEKLFF
TRBV10-3	TRBJ1-1	.	once	TGTGCCATCAGTGGGCAAAGGACCCCGGACACTGAAGCTTTCTTT	CAISGQRTPDTEAFF
TRBV7-9	TRBJ1-2	.	.	TGTGCCAGCAGCTTAGATGCGAACTATGGCTACACCTTC	CASSLDANYGYTF
TRBV2	TRBJ2-2	TRBD2	.	TGTGCCAGCAGTCGGGATCTACTAGCGACTTACACCGGGGAGCTGTTTTTT	CASSRDLLATYTGELFF
TRBV5-4	TRBJ1-2	.	.	TGTGCCAGCAGCTTGATCAGGGGAAGGGTCCTTTACTATGGCTACACCTTC	CASSLIRGRVLYYGYTF
TRBV6-6	TRBJ2-7	.	once	TGTGCCAGCAGCCCTCGTACAGGGTCCTACGAGCAGTACTTC	CASSPRTGSYEQYF
TRBV6-5	TRBJ2-7	.	.	TGTGCCAGCAGTTACTCGGGCGGGGGCCACTCCTACGAGCAGTACTTC	CASSYSGGGHSYEQYF